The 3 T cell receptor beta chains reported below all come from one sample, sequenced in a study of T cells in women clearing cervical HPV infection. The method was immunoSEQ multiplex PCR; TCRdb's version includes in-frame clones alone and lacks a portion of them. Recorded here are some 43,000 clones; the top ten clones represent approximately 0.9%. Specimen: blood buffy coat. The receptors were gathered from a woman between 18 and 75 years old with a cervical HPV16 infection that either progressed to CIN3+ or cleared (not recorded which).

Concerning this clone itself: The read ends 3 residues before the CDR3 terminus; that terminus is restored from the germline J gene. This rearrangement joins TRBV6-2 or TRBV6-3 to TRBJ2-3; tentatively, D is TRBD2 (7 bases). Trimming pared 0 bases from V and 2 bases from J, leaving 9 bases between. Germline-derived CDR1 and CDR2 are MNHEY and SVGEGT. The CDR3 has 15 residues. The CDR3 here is CASSYSGGATDTQYF. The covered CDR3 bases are TGTGCCAGCAGTTACTCGGGGGGGGCCACAGATACG.

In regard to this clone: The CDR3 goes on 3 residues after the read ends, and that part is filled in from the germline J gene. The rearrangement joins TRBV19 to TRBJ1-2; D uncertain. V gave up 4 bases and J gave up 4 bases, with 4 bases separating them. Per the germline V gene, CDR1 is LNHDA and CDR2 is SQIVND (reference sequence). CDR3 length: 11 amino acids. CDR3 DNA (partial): TGTGCCAGTAGTACAGTCTATGGC. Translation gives CASSTVYG. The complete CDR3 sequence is CASSTVYGYTF.

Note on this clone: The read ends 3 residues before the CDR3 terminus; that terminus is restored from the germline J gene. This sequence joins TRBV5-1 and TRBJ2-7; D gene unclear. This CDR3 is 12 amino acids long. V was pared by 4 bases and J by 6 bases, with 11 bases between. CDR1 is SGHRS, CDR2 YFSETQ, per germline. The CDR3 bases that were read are TGCGCCAGCAGCGTAGAGAAGGGCGAG. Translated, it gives CASSVEKGE. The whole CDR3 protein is CASSVEKGEQYF.